This TCR beta chain is from a study of OX40 agonist ivuxolimab in advanced cancers. Study-wide background: Patients in the trial were receiving intravenous ivuxolimab every 2 weeks, at doses of 0.01 to 10 mg/kg.

The CDR3 covers 15 residues. The V gene end was trimmed by 6 bases and the J gene end by 6 bases; junction bases not matched to a gene: 8. The germline V gene has CDR1 SQVTM and CDR2 ANQGSEA. Comments on this clone: Its antigen is undetermined.

The method was immunoSEQ multiplex PCR; TCRdb's version includes in-frame clones alone and lacks a portion of them. The sample contains more than 45,000 clones, about 82% of which appear only once. Study-level findings and limits: In the expanded peripheral T cells, antigen specificity was never determined. CD4+ and CD8+ T cells in blood underwent clonal expansion by week 6 at 0.1 to 3.0 mg/kg.

Patients with autoimmune history or systemic immunosuppression were excluded. The origin of this receptor is an adult with an advanced solid tumor such as melanoma, head and neck, liver or kidney cancer. The J gene is TRBJ2-1, the V gene TRBV29-1; 13 bases are shared with TRBD2. The specimen was CD4+ or CD8+ T cells sorted from blood, collected in a trial of the OX40 agonist ivuxolimab. This CDR3 reads CSVNPTSGGANEQFF. In nucleotides, the CDR3 is TGCAGCGTCAACCCCACTAGCGGGGGGGCCAATGAGCAGTTCTTC.